The rows below give T cell receptor beta chains drawn from one sample of a study of CD4+ T cells in melanoma. Sequenced by immunoSEQ multiplex PCR; TCRdb stores in-frame clones only, minus some. This table has some 110,000 clones, around 92% appearing once. The sample consisted of peripheral blood. The receptors derive from a human donor with melanoma. Both conserved end residues are part of each CDR3. A D gene is named only where the DNA matches it firmly. The size of a clone is reported for some rows only, either as once, few or many, or as a class for expanded clones.

CDR3,DNA,D,J,size,V
CASSLGGDRRNEQYF,TGTGCCAGCAGCTTAGGGGGGGACAGGAGGAACGAGCAGTACTTC,.,TRBJ2-7,few,TRBV7-3
CASSLQGERAFF,TGTGCCAGCAGCCTACAGGGGGAAAGAGCTTTCTTT,TRBD1,TRBJ1-1,few,TRBV7-3
CASSYNRGWVEQYF,TGTGCCAGCAGCTATAACAGGGGCTGGGTCGAGCAGTACTTC,TRBD1,TRBJ2-7,.,TRBV5-6
CASSLASNEKLFF,TGCGCCAGCAGCTTAGCGTCTAATGAAAAACTGTTTTTT,.,TRBJ1-4,.,TRBV5-1
CASHLAGASTDTQYF,TGTGCCAGTCACCTAGCGGGAGCTAGCACAGATACGCAGTATTTT,TRBD2,TRBJ2-3,.,TRBV7-2
CASSLAPGTTDTQYF,TGCGCCAGCAGCTTGGCCCCAGGGACCACAGATACGCAGTATTTT,.,TRBJ2-3,.,TRBV5-1
CASSLVSGQGALGYTF,TGTGCCAGCAGCTTAGTTTCCGGACAGGGGGCACTTGGCTACACCTTC,TRBD1,TRBJ1-2,once,TRBV7-9
CASSYRVEGGYTF,TGTGCCAGCAGCTACCGAGTGGAAGGAGGCTACACCTTC,.,TRBJ1-2,few,TRBV7-2
CASSIDRVTEAFF,TGTGCCAGTAGTATTGACAGGGTCACTGAAGCTTTCTTT,TRBD1,TRBJ1-1,many,TRBV19
CASSQEYTIYF,TGTGCCAGCAGCCAAGAGTACACCATATATTTT,.,TRBJ1-3,.,TRBV7-2
CASSFSGRNTEAFF,TGTGCCAGCAGCTTTTCAGGGCGGAACACTGAAGCTTTCTTT,.,TRBJ1-1,.,TRBV7-3
CASRDRDRGLKGSEAFF,TGTGCCAGCAGAGACCGGGACAGGGGCTTAAAGGGATCCGAAGCTTTCTTT,TRBD1,TRBJ1-1,.,TRBV5-4
CASSQTSFHTYNEQFF,TGTGCCAGCAGCCAGACTAGCTTCCACACCTACAATGAGCAGTTCTTC,TRBD2,TRBJ2-1,.,TRBV7-6
CASSQDSAGWGIQYF,TGCGCCAGCAGCCAAGATTCGGCGGGCTGGGGCATTCAGTACTTC,.,TRBJ2-4,.,TRBV4-3
CASSQTGLQQYF,TGTGCCAGCAGCCAAACTGGCCTACAGCAGTACTTC,.,TRBJ2-7,.,TRBV11-2
CASSLARGSDYEQYF,TGCGCCAGCAGCTTGGCCCGGGGTTCTGACTACGAGCAGTACTTC,.,TRBJ2-7,.,TRBV5-1
CASSCILGAGYNEQFF,TGTGCCAGCAGTTGCATACTAGGGGCGGGGTACAATGAGCAGTTCTTC,.,TRBJ2-1,.,TRBV6-7
CASSSGLSSATGELFF,TGTGCCAGCAGCTCAGGGCTGAGTAGCGCCACCGGGGAGCTGTTTTTT,.,TRBJ2-2,.,TRBV7-6
CASSSGGSDTQYF,TGTGCCAGCAGTTCGGGAGGATCAGATACGCAGTATTTT,TRBD2,TRBJ2-3,.,TRBV11-3
CASSYQQGGQPQHF,TGTGCCAGCAGTTACCAGCAAGGGGGTCAGCCCCAGCATTTT,.,TRBJ1-5,.,TRBV6-6
CASSLEGNEKLFF,TGTGCCAGCAGCTTAGAGGGAAATGAAAAACTGTTTTTT,.,TRBJ1-4,.,TRBV7-3
CASSFDRENQPQHF,TGTGCCAGCAGCTTCGACAGGGAGAATCAGCCCCAGCATTTT,TRBD1,TRBJ1-5,.,TRBV5-6
CASSLVASPTDTQYF,TGTGCCAGCAGCTTGGTGGCTAGCCCAACAGATACGCAGTATTTT,.,TRBJ2-3,.,TRBV5-4
CASSWTGLGSGNTIYF,TGTGCCAGCAGTTGGACAGGGTTAGGTTCTGGAAACACCATATATTTT,TRBD1,TRBJ1-3,.,TRBV28
CASSVLGDTEAFF,TGTGCCAGCAGCGTACTAGGGGACACTGAAGCTTTCTTT,.,TRBJ1-1,.,TRBV9
CASSLRKTSGDTQYF,TGTGCCAGCAGTTTACGGAAGACTAGCGGAGATACGCAGTATTTT,TRBD2,TRBJ2-3,.,TRBV28
CASSLGGTGETQYF,TGTGCCAGCAGCTTGGGCGGGACCGGCGAGACCCAGTACTTC,.,TRBJ2-5,.,TRBV5-6
CASSPGTEGSPLHF,TGTGCCAGCAGTCCCGGGACAGAGGGCTCACCCCTCCACTTT,TRBD1,TRBJ1-6,.,TRBV5-5
CASQGSNQPQHF,TGTGCCAGCCAGGGTAGCAATCAGCCCCAGCATTTT,.,TRBJ1-5,.,TRBV7-2
CASSLLAGELFF,TGTGCCAGCAGCTTATTGGCCGGGGAGCTGTTTTTT,.,TRBJ2-2,.,TRBV7-9
CSVATAMNTEAFF,TGCAGCGTGGCGACAGCTATGAACACTGAAGCTTTCTTT,.,TRBJ1-1,.,TRBV29-1
CASSASAGQTYGYTF,TGTGCCAGCAGCGCGTCCGCGGGACAAACCTATGGCTACACCTTC,.,TRBJ1-2,.,TRBV7-2
CASSYSRGMIGKFYF,TGTGCCAGCAGTTACTCGCGTGGGATGATCGGAAAGTTTTACTTC,.,TRBJ2-7,.,TRBV6-5
CAWSAEGETQYF,TGTGCCTGGAGTGCGGAGGGGGAGACCCAGTACTTC,.,TRBJ2-5,.,TRBV30
CASGPPGTGYYGYTF,TGTGCTAGTGGTCCCCCTGGGACGGGTTACTATGGCTACACCTTC,.,TRBJ1-2,.,TRBV12-5
CASSPLPGLRGGYTF,TGTGCCAGCAGTCCCCTCCCCGGCTTACGAGGTGGCTACACCTTC,.,TRBJ1-2,.,TRBV6-6
CATTLRGYSSYEQYF,TGTGCCACTACTCTCCGGGGATATAGCTCCTACGAGCAGTACTTC,.,TRBJ2-7,.,TRBV28
CASSLGQGARYEAFF,TGTGCCAGCAGCCTGGGACAGGGGGCCCGTTATGAAGCTTTCTTT,TRBD1,TRBJ1-1,.,TRBV7-2
CASSSGVSYEQYF,TGTGCCAGCAGTAGCGGGGTCTCCTACGAGCAGTACTTC,TRBD2,TRBJ2-7,.,TRBV6-5